Given below is one T cell receptor (beta chain) in context. Its binding antigen is unknown. No qualities accompany the bases; no much larger clone lies one base away. These data belong to a study of T cell responses to AZD1222 COVID-19 vaccine (TCRdb year 2021). Concerning the study at large: TCR sequencing was performed for 230 to 250 trial participants, of whom approximately 200 were given two doses of AZD1222 and around 25 were given two doses of MenACWY control vaccine. Trial participants were enrolled by age into subgroups of 18-55, 56-69 and 70-plus years, and 148, 28 and 57 TCR-sequenced participants, respectively, were included in these subgroups.

The time point label of this sample denotes: baseline before first vaccination. Explained via the paper, the treatment or condition label denotes: meningococcal conjugate vaccine given as trial control. Vaccinee samples were obtained from the UK trials COV001 and COV002, which included a single-blind randomized controlled phase 2/3 trial of AZD1222 (ChAdOx1 nCoV-19) in healthy adults. For TCRbeta chain sequencing, PBMC samples from trial participants were taken at day 0 and at day 28 after the second dose. As encoded in the germline V gene, CDR1 is SGHRS while CDR2 is YFSETQ. The CDR3, from cysteine to phenylalanine, totals 16 residues. The CDR3 DNA has 48 bases and is translated from base 1. Deletion took 1 base off V and 0 bases off J, with a span of 13 bases between the germline ends. The CDR3 regions of human TCRbeta chains were analyzed by immunosequencing. The original methods were these. TCRs in the repertoires were matched against a reference library of SARS-CoV-2-specific TCRs that had been generated with the MIRA antigen-specificity platform. Breadth was defined as the fraction of unique TCRs that were SARS-CoV-2-associated. Depth was defined as the fraction of total T cells that were SARS-CoV-2-associated. Each spike-specific TCR was assigned to its reactive spike region and to a CD4 or CD8 class using the MIRA data. Log10-transformed breadth and depth values were compared by one-way ANOVA with Sidak's multiple comparisons tests. TCRdb retrieved this table from immuneACCESS and kept in-frame rearrangements only. Not all clones are present; in checked studies, unresolved V genes account for under half, and no reason is known for the remainder. V and J calls and clone size are as listed in that table; D and trimming were resolved from the DNA. The table for this sample lists some 96,000 clones; 80% to 90% of them were counted only once. The leading ten clones occupy around 3.8% of the sample.

On the study overall, not on this receptor specifically: Vaccine-associated CD4 TCRs spanned the whole spike protein, with dominant responses in regions 160-218 and 743-854. The 56-69-year group was small, and its depth increase did not reach significance, likely because of low power. A significant rise in spike-specific TCR breadth and depth was observed after two AZD1222 doses relative to day 0 and relative to MenACWY recipients. Because no day 14 peak-response samples were available, the repertoires could be characterized only after the peak T cell response. Reportedly, close to half of the unique spike-specific TCRs recognized epitopes lying outside the regions that are mutated in the B.1.351 and B.1.1.7 variants. Most participants were white British and females outnumbered males, and the authors suggested that clonal diversity may have been underestimated. Conclusions about previously exposed vaccinees were limited because only six AZD1222 recipients were SARS-CoV-2 seropositive at baseline.

The sequencing here drew on peripheral blood, taken on day 0 of MenACWY control vaccination. The sequence links TRBV5-1 to TRBJ1-2; TRBD1 is possibly the D segment (5 matching bases). This receptor was obtained from an adult in good health. The CDR3 loop reads CASSLMPGPTNYGYTF. The sequenced DNA is TGCGCCAGCAGCTTGATGCCAGGGCCAACTAACTATGGCTACACCTTC.